This T cell receptor beta chain was sequenced in a study of long-term antiretroviral therapy in people with HIV (dated 2022 in TCRdb). About the study as a whole: The earliest samples were collected about a decade before the 2015 WHO recommendation for immediate ART, when ART was typically delayed until CD4 counts fell. Among the approximately 32 participants with HIV, eleven to twelve were female. A total of 150 to 200 cryopreserved PBMC samples came from 25 to 30 adults with confirmed HIV infection and were collected serially over a mean of roughly 6 years (range 1-12). Test extractions of a monoclonal T-cell line alongside a few dozen polyclonal samples showed no cross-contamination during QIAcube processing. A retrospective serial study tested whether ART initiation and durable HIV suppression were associated with changes in peripheral blood TRB repertoire composition and diversity. The paper as a whole reports these results and caveats: Because pre-ART samples had limited cell numbers, unsorted PBMC were profiled rather than sorted CD4+ and CD8+ T cells. Because PBMC availability was limited, only the TCR beta chain was sequenced, with no alpha chain pairing. Expanded TRB clones identified before ART initiation dominated the repertoire at all time points, although this dominance fluctuated and declined in many PLHIV after ART. A significant increase in TRB diversity was found to be associated with ART initiation, although TRB diversity was observed to remain significantly below that of transplant donor controls even after long-term ART. Samples dated from the mid-2000s to the late 2010s, and the ART regimens used may be less effective than current ones. Narrower CDR3 length ranges were observed in HIV repertoires than in controls, and an antigen-experienced repertoire with only a slight naive shift after ART was suggested by the network structure. Inferences about post-ART repertoire changes were limited because no data were available on ART adherence, viral resistance or therapy changes.

Concerning this clone itself: The specificity of this receptor is unknown. Base-call qualities are not available, and no considerably larger clone is one nucleotide away.

Inclusion was restricted to participants for whom at least one PBMC sample before ART initiation and at least two post-ART samples were available. Treatment was received in the United States of America by all participants with HIV. Before DNA extraction, cryopreserved samples containing roughly 0.9-10 million PBMC were thawed and washed. At the time of the earliest PBMC sample, participants with HIV were aged between roughly 20 and 55 years. Per participant, PBMC samples came from 1-4 timepoints prior to ART initiation and 2-8 timepoints following ART initiation, for a median of 7 samples. For every participant, serial HIV viral load, CD4+ T-cell count, ART history and demographic data were obtained. Using a Qiagen kit on a QIAcube, genomic DNA was extracted from unsorted PBMC, with samples processed in batches of 12. Inclusive of the bounding cysteine and phenylalanine, the CDR3 is 12 residues long. Only CDR3 DNA remains: 36 bases, in frame from the first base. Trimming costs V 4 bases and J 3 bases, and their ends lie 5 bases apart. Looking up the germline V gene (reference sequence) yields CDR1 PRHDT and CDR2 FYEKMQ.

The immunoSEQ hsTCRB v3.0 assay was used at survey level resolution to sequence the TRB variable region. A depth of about 40,000-50,000 T-cell genomes per sample was targeted for TRB sequencing. TRB libraries were pooled and sequenced on an Illumina MiSeq using a v3 150-cycle kit. As for how the authors treated the data: Repertoire analysis was run in R within a reproducible Nextflow workflow that covered QC, data transformation and analysis. LymphoSeq2, an R package for exploring AIRR-Seq data, was used to implement the custom analyses. Several samples that produced fewer than 5000 total TRB sequences were removed, so 200 or so HIV repertoires were analyzed. Of the 188 retained HIV repertoires, almost 60 were collected before and more than 120 after ART initiation. Repertoires were downsampled to 5000 TRB nucleotide sequences, and summary statistics were averaged over 100 downsampling iterations. Only TRB sequences with CDR3 regions of at least seven amino acids were retained for analysis. Diversity was assessed using a clonality score derived from Shannon entropy and using the Gini coefficient. Repertoire networks linked the top 5000 CDR3 amino acid sequences whenever two sequences differed by an edit distance of one. GLIPH2 predicted antigen specificity groups and MHC restriction for TRB CDR3 amino acid sequences. CDR3 amino acid sequences were matched against VDJdb and McPAS-TCR to flag known CMV, EBV, HIV or tissue antigen associations. Pre-ART, post-ART and control groups were compared with Wilcoxon signed-rank tests and Holm-Bonferroni correction. The source is immuneACCESS, and TCRdb retained only in-frame sequences with V and J called. Part of the clones is not carried over; for the studies checked, unresolved V genes explain less than half of this, and the remainder is unexplained. D and trimming were read from the DNA, whereas the V and J calls and clone size are those reported in that table. Counted in this sample were around 25,000 clones; 83% of them appeared once. Roughly 4.6% of the sample is held by the ten biggest clonotypes.

The rearranged chain carries TRBV13 and TRBJ2-3, with the D gene too uncertain to name. Sequencing was performed on unsorted PBMCs, taken 3 years after starting antiretroviral therapy. The clonotype comes from a man younger than 35 with HIV. The nucleotide sequence is TGTGCCAGCAGCTCCGGGACAGATACGCAGTATTTT. This sequence encodes CASSSGTDTQYF.